This TCR beta chain originates from a study of beta chain features in type 1 diabetes. On the study more broadly: Across all samples, fewer than 140 million sorted cells were examined.

Study outcomes and limitations: Moderately but significantly shorter TCRB CDR3s were found in Type 1 diabetes patients in all four CD4+ subsets. When VDJ junctions were examined, type 1 diabetes patients showed fewer insertions and more deletions. For patients, the naive, central memory and Treg TCRB repertoires appeared more alike than for healthy donors.

Every isolated RNA sample was fully reverse transcribed, so sequencing captured expressed TCRB transcripts. Approximately 3.9 million reads per sample were averaged for naive, central memory and regulatory samples. The assay was immunoSEQ multiplex PCR, and TCRdb's table has in-frame clones only and misses some. The table records around 360,000 clones, 10% to 15% of them present only once. Of note for this clone: Its target is not known.

Germline CDR1 and CDR2: LNHNV and YYDKDF (reference sequence). With 3 bases clipped from V and 3 bases from J, the junction kept 7 bases outside the gene matches. The CDR3 length is 16 residues. The chain is built from TRBV15 and TRBJ2-7; 11 bases line up with TRBD1. The sequence was collected from a woman younger than 30 with type 1 diabetes. The sample consisted of naive CD4+ T cells from blood. CDR3 protein: CATSRKTGTGGYEQYF. Written as DNA, the CDR3 is TGTGCCACCAGCAGGAAGACCGGGACAGGGGGCTACGAGCAGTACTTC.